Below are 9 T cell receptor beta chains sequenced from a single sample in a study of shared clonotypes between healthy human individuals. TCRdb keeps only in-frame clones here, not all; method: immunoSEQ multiplex PCR. The table shows around 2.5 million clones, with more than 85% occurring only once. Sequencing was carried out using naive CD4+ T cells from PBMCs. Specified subset: CD45RA+ positively selected. The receptors originated from a man aged 18 to 29 in good health. Some clones in this sample may be carry-over from other donors' samples.

The chain joins TRBV15 to TRBJ2-7, with TRBD2 as a possible D gene (5 bases). The germline CDR1 and CDR2 sequences are LNHNV and YYDKDF (reference sequence). CDR3 size: 13 residues. Trimming removed 5 bases at V and 5 bases at J, with 13 bases between. CDR3 region: CATSPGGRHEQYF. The CDR3 bases are TGTGCCACCAGCCCAGGAGGTAGGCACGAGCAGTACTTC.

The J gene is TRBJ1-3, the V gene TRBV5-6; D not certain. The V and J ends lost 4 bases and 0 bases respectively, with 8 bases between them. The CDR3 consists of 14 residues. Germline assignment: CDR1 SGHDT and CDR2 YYEEEE. This chain's CDR3 is CASSDPSSGNTIYF. The CDR3 nucleotides are TGTGCCAGCAGCGATCCGAGCTCTGGAAACACCATATATTTT.

The J gene is TRBJ2-7, the V gene TRBV29-1, with 7 bases matching TRBD1. The CDR3 has 14 residues. Germline V gene data show CDR1 as SQVTM and CDR2 as ANQGSEA. With V trimmed by 4 bases and J by 3 bases, 9 bases remained unmatched. This CDR3 is CSVAPRQGYYEQYF. The CDR3 DNA reads as TGCAGCGTTGCCCCTCGACAGGGTTACTACGAGCAGTACTTC.

The rearrangement uses TRBV15 and TRBJ2-1; D tentatively reads TRBD1 or TRBD2 (6 bases each). The CDR3 has 16 amino acids. Germline V gives CDR1 LNHNV, CDR2 YYDKDF (reference sequence). The V gene lost 5 bases and the J gene lost 4 bases, with 18 bases spanning the gap. CDR3 sequence reads: CATSGDWGRAYNEQFF. The CDR3 DNA sequence: TGTGCCACCAGCGGGGACTGGGGGCGGGCTTACAATGAGCAGTTCTTC. Filled out from reference TRBV15 and TRBJ2-1, the complete variable domain reads DAMVIQNPRYQVTQFGKPVTLSCSQTLNHNVMYWYQQKSSQAPKLLFHYYDKDFNNEADTPDNFQSRRPNTSFCFLDIRSPGLGDTAMYLCATSGDWGRAYNEQFFGPGTRLTVL.

A remark on this clone: A much more abundant neighbour one base away suggests this may be a read error. This CDR3 is also generated by other DNA sequences in the sample. This sequence joins TRBV11-3 and TRBJ1-1, with no clear D. Trimming removed 0 bases from V and 1 base from J, with 3 bases in between. CDR3 length: 13 amino acids. Germline V CDR1 and CDR2: SGHNT, YENEEA. The CDR3 protein is CASSLEGNTEAFF. The CDR3 DNA sequence: TGTGCCAGCAGCTTAGAAGGGAACACTGAAGCTTTCTTT.

The rearrangement uses TRBV28 and TRBJ2-7, with 8 bases that match TRBD1. The CDR3 runs to 13 residues. V shed 5 bases, J shed 5 bases, and the junction held 5 bases outside the gene matches. Germline V gene data show CDR1 as MDHEN and CDR2 as SYDVKM. This chain's CDR3 is CASSQTDRDEQYF. The DNA of the CDR3 is TGTGCCAGCAGTCAAACGGACAGGGACGAGCAGTACTTC.

The chain uses TRBV30 and TRBJ2-5; D is perhaps TRBD1 (6 bases). This CDR3 spans 12 amino acids. Germline values: CDR1 GTSNPN, CDR2 SVGIG (reference sequence). Trimming shortened V by 7 bases and J by 7 bases, and 16 bases separated the two germline ends. The CDR3 DNA reads TGTGCCTTAGCCGGGACATCCGGGACCCAGTACTTC. Translation: CALAGTSGTQYF.

In the case of this clone: This sample also contains other DNA sequences that code for the same CDR3. This chain joins TRBV5-1 and TRBJ2-5; 15 bases are shared with TRBD2. Germline CDR1 is SGHRS and CDR2 is YFSETQ. The CDR3 has 15 amino acids. The V segment lost 4 bases and the J segment 5 bases; nucleotides outside the gene matches: 3. CDR3 region: CASSPGLAGGETQYF. The CDR3, as DNA: TGCGCCAGCAGCCCTGGACTAGCGGGAGGGGAGACCCAGTACTTC.

This clone was observed a few times. This chain joins TRBV7-2 and TRBJ1-1, with D tentatively TRBD1 (5 bases). Looked up from germline, CDR1 is SGHTA and CDR2 is FQGNSA. The CDR3 contains 15 residues. V lost 0 bases to trimming and J lost 4 bases, with 12 bases between them. The CDR3 nucleotides are TGTGCCAGCAGCTTAGCAAGGGGCTCGGTCACTGAAGCTTTCTTT. Translating gives CASSLARGSVTEAFF.